Listed here are 20 T cell receptor beta chains from one sample, sequenced in a study of T cells after yellow fever vaccination. TCRdb redid the calling of the 5' RACE reads with MiXCR, one entry per CDR3 protein. The data contain tens of thousands of distinct CDR3 sequences, around 7% of them singletons. The input for sequencing was CD8+ T cells sorted from PBMCs, taken approximately 40 days after the first yellow fever vaccination. These receptors all stem from a man aged 18 to 35 who received the YFV17D yellow fever vaccine.

Many counts were recorded for this clonotype. The chain is built from TRBV6-5 and TRBJ2-1, with TRBD1 matching over 8 bases. Per the germline V gene, CDR1 is MNHEY and CDR2 is SVGAGI. V was clipped by 5 bases and J by 5 bases; unmatched bases: 5. The CDR3 length is 14 residues. CDR3 protein: CASSPGTGHNEQFF. CDR3 sequence (DNA): TGTGCCAGCAGTCCGGGGACAGGCCACAATGAGCAGTTCTTC.

The genes are TRBV12-3 or TRBV12-4 and TRBJ1-5; D is unresolved. The CDR3 spans 12 residues. Trimming stripped 7 bases from V and 0 bases from J, with 4 bases between. The CDR3 sequence is CASKPSNQPQHF. In DNA, the CDR3 is TGTGCCAGCAAACCTAGCAATCAGCCCCAGCATTTT.

This clonotype was recorded a few times. The chain carries TRBV4-2 and TRBJ1-2, with D possibly TRBD1 on 5 matching bases. Per the germline V gene, CDR1 is LGHNA and CDR2 is YNFKEQ. There are 16 residues in the CDR3. Trimming took off 3 bases at V and 6 bases at J, with 20 bases between the two ends. The CDR3 region is CASSHPGGSREDGYTF. CDR3 DNA sequence: TGTGCCAGCAGCCACCCCGGGGGGAGCAGGGAGGATGGCTACACCTTC.

In this sample, this clonotype turned up many times. The V gene is TRBV27, the J gene TRBJ1-1, with D perhaps TRBD1 (6 bases). CDR1 and CDR2 from the germline V gene are MNHEY and SMNVEV (reference sequence). Trimming pared 5 bases from V and 8 bases from J, leaving 18 bases between. The CDR3 runs to 14 residues. CDR3 sequence (DNA): TGTGCCAGCAGTGTCACTTCAGGGGCTTGGGAAGCTTTCTTT. Its translation: CASSVTSGAWEAFF.

This clonotype was seen many times. The chain joins TRBV6-2 or TRBV6-3 to TRBJ2-1; D uncertain. The CDR3 contains 14 residues. Germline CDR1 is MNHEY and CDR2 is SVGEGT. The ends were cut back, 6 bases at V and 2 bases at J, with 11 bases in the middle. CDR3 in DNA: TGTGCCAGCAGGACAAGTTGGGCCTACAATGAGCAGTTCTTC. Its protein product is CASRTSWAYNEQFF.

This clonotype has at least ten counts. The V gene is TRBV5-4, the J gene TRBJ2-1; 10 bases align to TRBD2. After removal of 5 bases from V and 5 bases from J, the junction contained 7 bases not matched to a gene. CDR3 length equals 15 residues. The germline gives CDR1 SGHNT, CDR2 YYREEE (reference sequence). CDR3 protein: CASRRTSGINNEQFF. The CDR3 DNA reads TGTGCCAGCAGGCGGACTAGCGGAATAAACAATGAGCAGTTCTTC.

This clonotype was counted many times. The chain joins TRBV4-1 to TRBJ2-2; D may match TRBD1 or TRBD2 (5 bases each). CDR1 and CDR2 from the germline V gene are MGHRA and YSYEKL. This CDR3 contains 17 residues. V lost 2 bases, J lost 4 bases, and 17 bases lay in between. CDR3 DNA: TGCGCCAGCAGCCAAAATGAGGGGTACGGCCCCACCGGGGAGCTGTTTTTT. Encoded protein: CASSQNEGYGPTGELFF.

There are many counts of this clonotype. J is TRBJ1-1 and V is TRBV4-1; D not resolved. The CDR3 runs 15 residues. Germline CDR1 MGHRA, CDR2 YSYEKL. The V and J ends lost 0 bases and 5 bases respectively, with 13 bases between them. The CDR3 nucleotides are TGCGCCAGCAGCCAAGAGGGTAACGGCATGACTGAAGCTTTCTTT. Translating it yields CASSQEGNGMTEAFF.

This clonotype has ten or more counts. The chain employs TRBV4-1 and TRBJ1-3, with D perhaps TRBD1 (5 bases). The CDR3 is made up of 15 amino acids. Germline CDR1 reads MGHRA; CDR2 reads YSYEKL. V was trimmed by 1 base and J by 1 base, leaving 8 bases between them. CDR3 coding DNA: TGCGCCAGCAGCCAAGGGAGGGGATCTGGAAACACCATATATTTT. It encodes CASSQGRGSGNTIYF.

This clonotype was found a few times. The rearrangement links TRBV28 to TRBJ2-3, with 7 bases fitting TRBD1. From germline, CDR1 is MDHEN and CDR2 SYDVKM. The CDR3 has 17 amino acids. Unmatched junction bases numbered 11, after V lost 4 bases and J lost 1 base. CDR3 in amino acids: CASSSSTTGSGTDTQYF. The CDR3 region has the DNA TGTGCCAGCAGTTCGTCAACGACAGGGTCGGGCACAGATACGCAGTATTTT.

This clonotype was picked up many times. This chain joins TRBV3-1 and TRBJ2-4; 12 bases agree with TRBD2. CDR1 LGHDT and CDR2 YNNKEL come from the germline V gene (reference sequence). V shed 4 bases and J 6 bases; nucleotides not matched to a gene: 7. The CDR3 runs 16 residues. The CDR3 DNA reads as TGTGCCAGCAGCCCGCAGACTAGCGGGGGATCAAACATTCAGTACTTC. It yields the protein CASSPQTSGGSNIQYF.

The V and J genes are TRBV12-3 or TRBV12-4 and TRBJ1-2, with a possible D match to TRBD1 (6 bases). The CDR3 covers 14 residues. Trimming left V 6 bases short and J 6 bases short, with 17 bases between. This chain's CDR3 is CASRTPGGTHGYTF. The CDR3 nucleotides are TGTGCCAGCAGGACTCCCGGGGGCACTCATGGCTACACCTTC.

Many counts were recorded for this clonotype. This chain links TRBV6-4 with TRBJ1-6; no definite D call. Per germline, CDR1 MRHNA and CDR2 SNTAGT. This CDR3 spans 15 amino acids. Trimming took off 4 bases at V and 5 bases at J, with 12 bases between the two ends. CDR3 region: CASSGDHHDNSPLHF. The CDR3 nucleotides read TGTGCCAGCAGTGGAGACCATCACGATAATTCACCCCTCCACTTT.

This clonotype has ten or more counts. The rearrangement uses TRBV6-4 and TRBJ2-2; 11 nucleotides line up with TRBD2. V shed 2 bases, J shed 4 bases, and the junction held 0 bases outside the gene matches. Germline V gene sequence: CDR1 MRHNA, CDR2 SNTAGT. The CDR3 runs 15 residues. In DNA form, the CDR3 reads TGTGCCAGCAGTGACACTAGCGGGGGCACCGGGGAGCTGTTTTTT. This translates into CASSDTSGGTGELFF.

There are a few counts of this clonotype. This chain connects TRBV4-2 to TRBJ1-5; D unresolved. Deletions cut 1 base from V and 4 bases from J, with 11 bases between. This CDR3 spans 15 amino acids. The germline gives CDR1 LGHNA, CDR2 YNFKEQ. The CDR3 region is CASSQVGGRNQPQHF. The CDR3 DNA sequence: TGTGCCAGCAGCCAAGTCGGAGGGAGGAATCAGCCCCAGCATTTT.

This clonotype was counted a few times. This chain joins TRBV12-3 or TRBV12-4 and TRBJ1-5, with TRBD1 identical over 7 bases. There are 15 residues in the CDR3. J lost 0 bases, V lost 5 bases, and 4 bases had no gene match. The CDR3 spells CASSRDSYSNQPQHF. CDR3 bases: TGTGCCAGCAGTAGGGACAGCTATAGCAATCAGCCCCAGCATTTT.

This clonotype was seen at least ten times. This chain's CDR3 is CSARDPGAGAHTGELFF. The CDR3 DNA reads TGCAGTGCTAGAGACCCAGGGGCGGGGGCCCACACCGGGGAGCTGTTTTTT. The genes are TRBV20-1 and TRBJ2-2, with D possibly being TRBD2 (7 bases). This CDR3 contains 17 residues. Germline V gene lookup returns CDR1 DFQATT and CDR2 SNEGSKA (reference sequence). V lost 0 bases and J lost 3, with 17 bases in between.

The sample holds many counts of this clonotype. The rearrangement links TRBV6-5 to TRBJ2-2; possibly TRBD1 or TRBD2 for D (6 bases each). V shed 0 bases and J shed 7 bases, with 12 bases lying between them. The CDR3 length is 15 residues. Germline CDR1 reads MNHEY; CDR2 reads SVGAGI. The CDR3 protein is CASSYSRGLGGELFF. CDR3 sequence (DNA): TGTGCCAGCAGTTACTCCCGGGGGCTTGGCGGGGAGCTGTTTTTT.

At least ten counts were recorded for this clonotype. J is TRBJ2-2 and V is TRBV4-1; a weak D match, TRBD1 (6 bases). Trimming took 2 bases from V and 6 from J, leaving 13 bases between them. CDR1 is MGHRA and CDR2 is YSYEKL in the germline V gene. This CDR3 has 15 amino acids. The CDR3 loop is CASSQRQGSPGELFF. CDR3 DNA sequence: TGCGCCAGCAGCCAAAGGCAGGGGAGCCCCGGGGAGCTGTTTTTT.

In this sample, this clonotype turned up many times. The chain carries TRBV19 and TRBJ2-2; the D gene is possibly TRBD2 (5 bases). Germline V CDR1 and CDR2: LNHDA, SQIVND (reference sequence). The CDR3 consists of 15 residues. Trimming took off 7 bases at V and 2 bases at J, with 14 bases between the two ends. The CDR3 here is CASTPDSTNTGELFF. The CDR3 nucleotides are TGTGCCAGTACTCCGGACTCGACAAACACCGGGGAGCTGTTTTTT.